These 15 T cell receptor beta chains were sequenced from one sample in a study of response to subunit inactivated influenza vaccine (dated 2018 in TCRdb). To prepare the library, RT-PCR was applied. TCRdb names Illumina HiSeq 2500 as the instrument used. TCRdb handled the public reads itself, with Q25 trimming in fastp and clone calling in MiXCR, and kept productive beta chains. Duplicate CDR3 protein sequences are folded into a single record with the most common DNA and genes. Present in this sample are roughly 500,000 distinct CDR3 sequences, approximately 15% of which were seen just once. Clones ranked in the top ten supply 2.5% to 3.5% of the sample. The sample consisted of CD4+ T cells sorted from PBMCs, taken roughly 24 months after vaccination. The receptors come from a man between 50 and 69 years old who received an inactivated influenza vaccine. Donor details come from another sample of the same person, matched by shared clones.

The V and J genes are TRBV6-2 or TRBV6-3 and TRBJ2-1; 13 bases agree with TRBD2. Trimming took 5 bases from V and 2 from J; bases not matched to a gene: 6. This CDR3 is built from 17 residues. Germline lookup yields CDR1 MNHEY and CDR2 SVGEGT. CDR3 sequence: CASSTRTSGGTYNEQFF. The DNA for the CDR3 is TGTGCCAGCAGTACCCGGACTAGCGGGGGTACCTACAATGAGCAGTTCTTC.

V is TRBV6-5 and J is TRBJ2-7; 8 bases agree with TRBD1. CDR1 is MNHEY and CDR2 is SVGAGI in the germline V gene. The ends lost 0 bases at V and 2 bases at J; junction bases unmatched: 12. The CDR3 runs to 18 residues. In DNA form, the CDR3 reads TGTGCCAGCAGTTACTCGCAACCGGGGACAGGTTTTCCCTACGAGCAGTACTTC. Encoded protein: CASSYSQPGTGFPYEQYF.

This clonotype was seen a few times. The chain uses TRBV6-1 and TRBJ1-5, with 8 bases that match TRBD1. Germline-derived CDR1 and CDR2 are MNHNS and SASEGT. CDR3 length: 15 amino acids. Unmatched junction bases numbered 6, after V lost 6 bases and J lost 2 bases. CDR3 coding DNA: TGTGCCAGCAGCCCAGGGGGCCGGGGCAATCAGCCCCAGCATTTT. This translates into CASSPGGRGNQPQHF.

This clonotype has ten or more counts. The genes are TRBV18 and TRBJ2-3; D is uncertain. V was cut by 3 bases and J by 0 bases, with 13 bases left in between. The V gene's germline CDR1 is KGHSH and CDR2 LQKENI. CDR3 length equals 16 residues. The CDR3 DNA reads as TGTGCCAGCTCACCCGTTGCCGGCGTCAGCACAGATACGCAGTATTTT. The encoded protein is CASSPVAGVSTDTQYF.

The chain is built from TRBV20-1 and TRBJ2-5; TRBD1 aligns across 10 bases. The V and J ends lost 2 bases and 1 base, in that order; junction bases with no gene match: 4. There are 15 residues in the CDR3. Germline loops: CDR1 DFQATT, CDR2 SNEGSKA (reference sequence). The CDR3: CSARPGTGAQETQYF. The CDR3 nucleotides are TGCAGTGCTAGACCCGGGACAGGGGCCCAAGAGACCCAGTACTTC.

In this sample, this clonotype turned up a few times. The chain couples TRBV20-1 to TRBJ2-1; perhaps TRBD1 as D (5 bases). Deletions cut 6 bases from V and 10 bases from J, with 13 bases between. The CDR3 covers 11 residues. Germline V gene sequence: CDR1 DFQATT, CDR2 SNEGSKA (reference sequence). The CDR3 protein is CSAKGPREQFF. In nucleotides, the CDR3 is TGCAGTGCCAAGGGGCCACGGGAGCAGTTCTTC.

This chain uses TRBV4-2 with TRBJ2-7; 11 nucleotides agree with TRBD2. Germline values: CDR1 LGHNA, CDR2 YNFKEQ. V lost 1 base to trimming and J lost 3 bases; unmatched junction nucleotides: 2. This CDR3 has 15 residues. CDR3 amino acids: CASSQGGLADYEQYF. The CDR3 bases are TGTGCCAGCAGCCAAGGGGGACTAGCGGACTACGAGCAGTACTTC.

This clonotype was counted between two and nine times. The chain has TRBV4-1 and TRBJ1-6; D remains ambiguous. In germline, CDR1 is MGHRA, CDR2 YSYEKL. This CDR3 is 14 amino acids long. Deletions cut 7 bases from V and 6 bases from J, with 13 bases between. The CDR3 DNA reads as TGCGCCAGCAATGGTTCACCGGGTAATTCACCCCTCCACTTT. Translated, it gives CASNGSPGNSPLHF.

This clonotype has more than one count but fewer than ten. The chain recombines TRBV12-3 or TRBV12-4 with TRBJ1-1; weak D call: TRBD1 (5 bases). V was cut by 1 base and J by 10 bases, with 7 bases left in between. The CDR3 extends over 11 amino acids. In DNA form, the CDR3 reads TGTGCCAGCAGTTTAGTAGGGGCAGCTTTCTTT. Translated: CASSLVGAAFF.

This clonotype was picked up many times. The genes are TRBV5-6 and TRBJ2-1; the match to TRBD1 covers 10 bases. The J segment lost 5 bases and the V segment lost 2 bases, leaving 10 bases of the junction unmatched. CDR3 length: 17 amino acids. CDR1 is SGHDT, CDR2 YYEEEE, per germline. In DNA, the CDR3 is TGTGCCAGCAGCTTCGGACAGGGGGTTCTTTCCGACAATGAGCAGTTCTTC. This sequence encodes CASSFGQGVLSDNEQFF.

The chain is built from TRBV5-5 and TRBJ2-5; weak D call: TRBD2 (7 bases). CDR3 length: 15 amino acids. With 1 base removed from V and 5 bases from J, the gap between germline ends came to 15 bases. Germline CDR1 is SGHKS and CDR2 is YYEKEE (reference sequence). CDR3 in DNA: TGTGCCAGCAGCTTGTTGGCGGGGGCACGGGAGACCCAGTACTTC. This translates into CASSLLAGARETQYF.

There are a few counts of this clonotype. The chain has TRBV27 and TRBJ1-1; tentatively, D is TRBD1 (6 bases). The CDR3 runs 15 residues. Germline V gene lookup returns CDR1 MNHEY and CDR2 SMNVEV (reference sequence). The germline V and J ends were trimmed by 5 bases and 4 bases, with 17 bases remaining between them. This CDR3 reads CASSPRRGRFTEAFF. Here the CDR3 DNA reads TGTGCCAGCAGTCCCCGGCGGGGGCGATTCACTGAAGCTTTCTTT.

This clonotype occurred a few times. This chain's CDR3 is CASSQGSTGVGEQYF. The CDR3 region has the DNA TGTGCCAGCAGCCAGGGGTCAACAGGGGTCGGCGAGCAGTACTTC. The V and J genes are TRBV4-2 and TRBJ2-7, with 7 bases aligning to TRBD1. In germline, CDR1 is LGHNA, CDR2 YNFKEQ. CDR3 length: 15 residues. V lost 3 bases to trimming and J lost 6 bases; unmatched junction nucleotides: 11.

This clonotype was detected only a few times. This chain connects TRBV2 to TRBJ2-7; D is possibly TRBD1 (5 bases). This CDR3 comprises 13 residues. The germline V gene encodes CDR1 SNHLY and CDR2 FYNNEI. Trimming pared 9 bases from V and 0 bases from J, leaving 12 bases between. This CDR3 reads CASTGDLSYEQYF. CDR3 bases: TGTGCCAGTACAGGAGATCTCTCCTACGAGCAGTACTTC. Full variable domain (missing parts from reference TRBV2 and TRBJ2-7): EPEVTQTPSHQVTQMGQEVILRCVPISNHLYFYWYRQILGQKVEFLVSFYNNEISEKSEIFDDQFSVERPDGSNFTLKIRSTKLEDSAMYFCASTGDLSYEQYFGPGTRLTVT.

This clonotype was seen only a few times. This chain joins TRBV2 and TRBJ2-2; perhaps TRBD1 as D (5 bases). Trimming took 3 bases from V and 2 from J, leaving 7 bases between them. The CDR3 consists of 14 residues. Germline CDR1 reads SNHLY; CDR2 reads FYNNEI. CDR3 sequence reads: CASSDDRNTGELFF. The CDR3 region has the DNA TGTGCCAGCAGTGATGACAGAAACACCGGGGAGCTGTTTTTT.